This TCR beta chain was profiled in a study of PD-1 blockade in classical Hodgkin lymphoma. General study points: Any patient who commenced nivolumab under 1 year after ASCT was excluded. Diversity similar to that of newly diagnosed patients was seen at baseline in complete responders.

This clone has more than one count but fewer than ten. Its target is not known. Sequencing used immunoSEQ multiplex PCR; TCRdb keeps in-frame clones, though not all of them. This table has about 110,000 clones, 80% to 90% appearing once. All trial patients relapsed after autologous stem cell transplantation. The CDR3 runs to 14 residues. The germline V and J ends were trimmed by 1 base and 4 bases, with 10 bases remaining between them. Germline V gene data show CDR1 as SNHLY and CDR2 as FYNNEI. The sample consisted of peripheral blood mononuclear cells (PBMCs), taken before the second cycle of nivolumab. The sequence came from a human donor with classical Hodgkin lymphoma. This chain links TRBV2 with TRBJ1-2; unclear D gene. As DNA, the CDR3 is TGTGCCAGCAGTGAAGGGTCAGACCTCTATGGCTACACCTTC. It specifies CASSEGSDLYGYTF.